This T cell receptor beta chain derives from a study of blood T cells in healthy people across ages. Turning to the study itself: Capture via template switching afforded approximately one barcoded beta molecule per two T cells.

The draw of peripheral blood yielded around 10 milliliters from each donor. With each sample, at least 5 micrograms of total RNA were extracted. Through a sample-barcoded 5' primer and a J-beta primer mix, a second PCR was run for roughly 7 to 12 cycles. Every cDNA molecule carried a tag from a template-switch adaptor bearing 12 random nucleotides. TCRdb reanalysed the 5' RACE reads using MiXCR and keeps one entry per CDR3 protein. The table records roughly 2 million distinct CDR3 sequences, around 48% of them present only once. Unmatched junction bases numbered 21, after V lost 3 bases and J lost 5 bases. Germline values: CDR1 SGHAT, CDR2 FQNNGV. This CDR3 spans 20 amino acids.

The source of this sequence is a woman in her forties in good health. The chain couples TRBV11-2 to TRBJ2-1; 8 nucleotides line up with TRBD2. Material: blood. The chain's CDR3 is CASSFPLADGGAGFDNEQFF. Written as DNA, the CDR3 is TGTGCCAGCAGCTTTCCCTTAGCCGACGGGGGGGCGGGGTTCGACAATGAGCAGTTCTTC.